This T cell receptor (beta chain) came from a study of Graves' ophthalmopathy and Graves' hyperthyroidism. Study outcomes and limitations: Most expanded clonotypes from thyroid (those above 0.001 frequency) were also found in blood.

Each diagnosis was determined on the basis of clinical symptoms, serum thyroxine, TRAb, thyroid ultrasound and orbital computed tomography. TCR beta CDR3 regions were amplified from RNA transcripts. Second-round multiplex PCR came after first-round RT-PCR with HTBI primers. MiXCR, run by TCRdb on the multiplex PCR reads, gives a single entry per CDR3 protein. The repertoire includes 57,000 or so distinct CDR3 sequences, approximately 50% of them detected once, and roughly 4.7% sits in the top ten. The CDR3 has 14 residues. V lost 0 bases, J lost 4 bases, and 12 bases lay in between. Germline-derived CDR1 and CDR2 are DFQATT and SNEGSKA (reference sequence). This clonotype was observed at least ten times. Its antigen is currently unknown.

The rearrangement joins TRBV20-1 to TRBJ2-5; possibly TRBD1 for D (5 bases). The sequencing input was peripheral blood. The TCR sequence derives from an adult woman with Graves' ophthalmopathy. DNA of the CDR3: TGCAGTGCTAGAGAGTTGGGGCAGGGAGAGACCCAGTACTTC. Translated: CSARELGQGETQYF.